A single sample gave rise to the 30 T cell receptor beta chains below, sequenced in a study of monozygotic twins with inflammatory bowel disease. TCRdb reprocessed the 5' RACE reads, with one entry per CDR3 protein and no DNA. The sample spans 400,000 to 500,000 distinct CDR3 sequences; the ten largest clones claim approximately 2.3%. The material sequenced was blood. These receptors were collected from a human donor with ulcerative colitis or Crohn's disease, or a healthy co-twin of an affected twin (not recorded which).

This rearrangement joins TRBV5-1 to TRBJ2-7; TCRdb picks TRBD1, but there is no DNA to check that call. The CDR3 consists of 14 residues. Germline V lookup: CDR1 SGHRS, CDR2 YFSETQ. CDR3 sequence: CASSLGQITYEQYF.

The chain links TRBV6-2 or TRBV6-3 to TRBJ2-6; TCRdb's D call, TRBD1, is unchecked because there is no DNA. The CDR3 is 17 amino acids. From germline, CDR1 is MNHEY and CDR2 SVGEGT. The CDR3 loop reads CASYWDSILSGANVLTF.

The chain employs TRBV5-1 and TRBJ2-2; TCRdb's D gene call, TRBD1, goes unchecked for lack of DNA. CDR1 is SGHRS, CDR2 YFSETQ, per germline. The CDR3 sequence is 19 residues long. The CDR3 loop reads CASSLAGWTGVLLAGELFF.

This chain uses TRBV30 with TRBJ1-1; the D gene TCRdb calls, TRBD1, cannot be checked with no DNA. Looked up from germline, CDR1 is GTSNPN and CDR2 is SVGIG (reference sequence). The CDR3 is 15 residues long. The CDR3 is CAWSPLGGRNTEAFF.

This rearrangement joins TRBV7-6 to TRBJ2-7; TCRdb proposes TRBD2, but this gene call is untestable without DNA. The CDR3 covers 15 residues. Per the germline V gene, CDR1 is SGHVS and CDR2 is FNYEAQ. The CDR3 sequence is CASSPLAGSPSEQYF.

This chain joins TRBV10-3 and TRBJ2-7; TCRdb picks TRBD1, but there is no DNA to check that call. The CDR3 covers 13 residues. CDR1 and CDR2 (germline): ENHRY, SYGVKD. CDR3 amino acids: CAISYGQAYEQYF.

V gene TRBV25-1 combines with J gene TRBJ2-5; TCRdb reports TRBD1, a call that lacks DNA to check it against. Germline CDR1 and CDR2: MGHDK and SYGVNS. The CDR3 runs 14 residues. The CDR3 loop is CASLGWGLTGTQYF. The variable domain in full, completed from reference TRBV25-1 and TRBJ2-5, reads EADIYQTPRYLVIGTGKKITLECSQTMGHDKMYWYQQDPGMELHLIHYSYGVNSTEKGDLSSESTVSRIRTEHFPLTLESARPSHTSQYLCASLGWGLTGTQYFGPGTRLLVL.

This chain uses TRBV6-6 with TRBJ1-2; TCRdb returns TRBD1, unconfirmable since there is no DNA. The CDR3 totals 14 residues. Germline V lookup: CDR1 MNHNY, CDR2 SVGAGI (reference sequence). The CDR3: CASSPTTGISGYTF.

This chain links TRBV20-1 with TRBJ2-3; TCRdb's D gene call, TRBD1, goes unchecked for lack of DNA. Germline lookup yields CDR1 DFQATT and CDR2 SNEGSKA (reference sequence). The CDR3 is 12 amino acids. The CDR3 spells CSARDTQGTQYF.

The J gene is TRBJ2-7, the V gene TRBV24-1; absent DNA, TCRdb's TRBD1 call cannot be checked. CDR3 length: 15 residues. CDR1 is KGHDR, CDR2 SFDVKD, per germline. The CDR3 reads CATSVTAKGDYEQYF.

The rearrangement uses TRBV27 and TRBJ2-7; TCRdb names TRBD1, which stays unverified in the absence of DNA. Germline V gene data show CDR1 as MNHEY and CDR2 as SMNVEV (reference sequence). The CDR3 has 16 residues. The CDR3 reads CASSLSERGGRNEQYF.

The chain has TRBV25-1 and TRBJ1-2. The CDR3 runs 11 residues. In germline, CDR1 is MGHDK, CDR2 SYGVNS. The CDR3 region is CASQNLGGYTF.

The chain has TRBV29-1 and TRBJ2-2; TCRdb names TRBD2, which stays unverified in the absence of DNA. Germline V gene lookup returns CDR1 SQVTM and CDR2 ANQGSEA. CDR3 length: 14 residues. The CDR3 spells CSAQAGGNTGELFF.

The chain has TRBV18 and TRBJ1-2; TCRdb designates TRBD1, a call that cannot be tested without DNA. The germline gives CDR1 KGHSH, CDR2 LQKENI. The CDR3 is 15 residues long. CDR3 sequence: CASSPRGVSSYGYTF. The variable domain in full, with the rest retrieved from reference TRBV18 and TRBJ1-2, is NAGVMQNPRHLVRRRGQEARLRCSPMKGHSHVYWYRQLPEEGLKFMVYLQKENIIDESGMPKERFSAEFPKEGPSILRIQQVVRGDSAAYFCASSPRGVSSYGYTFGSGTRLTVV.

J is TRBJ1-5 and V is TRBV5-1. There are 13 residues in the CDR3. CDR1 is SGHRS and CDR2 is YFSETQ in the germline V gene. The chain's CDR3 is CASSRSYNQPQHF.

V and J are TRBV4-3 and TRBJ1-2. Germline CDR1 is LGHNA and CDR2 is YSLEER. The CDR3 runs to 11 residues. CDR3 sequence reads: CASSQDGIPYF.

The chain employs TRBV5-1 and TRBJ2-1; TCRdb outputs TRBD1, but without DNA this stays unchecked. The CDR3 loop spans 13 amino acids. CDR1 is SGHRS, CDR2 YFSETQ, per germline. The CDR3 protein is CASSWGAGNEQFF.

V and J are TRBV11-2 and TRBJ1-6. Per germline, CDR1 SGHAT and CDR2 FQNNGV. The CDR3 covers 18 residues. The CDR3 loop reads CASSLRAQGGSYNSPLHF.

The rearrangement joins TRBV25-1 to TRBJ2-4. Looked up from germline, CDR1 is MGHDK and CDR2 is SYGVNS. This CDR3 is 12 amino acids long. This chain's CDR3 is CASSDTLVSLYF.

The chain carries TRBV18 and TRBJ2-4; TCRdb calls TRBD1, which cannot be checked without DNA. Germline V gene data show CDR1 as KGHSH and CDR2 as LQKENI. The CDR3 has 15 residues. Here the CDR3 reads CASSPLREEGNIQYF. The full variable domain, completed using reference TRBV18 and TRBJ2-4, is NAGVMQNPRHLVRRRGQEARLRCSPMKGHSHVYWYRQLPEEGLKFMVYLQKENIIDESGMPKERFSAEFPKEGPSILRIQQVVRGDSAAYFCASSPLREEGNIQYFGAGTRLSVL.

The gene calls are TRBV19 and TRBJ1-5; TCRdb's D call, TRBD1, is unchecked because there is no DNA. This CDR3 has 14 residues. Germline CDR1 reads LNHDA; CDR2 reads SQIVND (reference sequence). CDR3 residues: CASRVAGKNQPQHF.

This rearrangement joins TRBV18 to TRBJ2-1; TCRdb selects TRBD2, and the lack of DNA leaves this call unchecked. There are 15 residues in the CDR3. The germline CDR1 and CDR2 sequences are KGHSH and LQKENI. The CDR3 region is CASSPRSLAVSSSTF.

CDR3 protein: CASSLEVGSGAKNIQYF. This chain joins TRBV7-9 and TRBJ2-4. From germline, CDR1 is SEHNR and CDR2 FQNEAQ (reference sequence). The CDR3 loop spans 17 amino acids.

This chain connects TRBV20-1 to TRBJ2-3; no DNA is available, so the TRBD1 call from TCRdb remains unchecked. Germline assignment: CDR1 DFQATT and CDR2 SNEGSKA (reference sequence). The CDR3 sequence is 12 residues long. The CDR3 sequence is CSERTEADTQYF.

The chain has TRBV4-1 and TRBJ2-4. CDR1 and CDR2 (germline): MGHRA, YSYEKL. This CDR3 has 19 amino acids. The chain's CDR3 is CASSQESEWSYLAKNIQYF.

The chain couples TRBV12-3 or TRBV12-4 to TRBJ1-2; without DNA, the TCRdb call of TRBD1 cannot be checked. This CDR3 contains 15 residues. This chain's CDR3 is CASSLRGQLGYGYTF.

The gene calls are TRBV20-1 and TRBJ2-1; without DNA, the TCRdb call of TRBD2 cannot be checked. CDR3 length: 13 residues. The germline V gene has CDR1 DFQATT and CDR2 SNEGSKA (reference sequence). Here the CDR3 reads CSARGTSGGEQFF.

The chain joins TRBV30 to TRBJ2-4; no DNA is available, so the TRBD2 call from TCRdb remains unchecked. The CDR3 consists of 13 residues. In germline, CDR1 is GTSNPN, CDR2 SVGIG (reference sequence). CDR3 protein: CAWSGGTMSIQYF.

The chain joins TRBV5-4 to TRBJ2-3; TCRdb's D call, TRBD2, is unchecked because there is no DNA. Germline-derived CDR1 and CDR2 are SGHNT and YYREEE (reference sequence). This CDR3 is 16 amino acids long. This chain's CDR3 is CASSSGLGLNTDTQYF. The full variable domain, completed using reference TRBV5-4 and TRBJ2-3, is ETGVTQSPTHLIKTRGQQVTLRCSSQSGHNTVSWYQQALGQGPQFIFQYYREEENGRGNFPPRFSGLQFPNYSSELNVNALELDDSALYLCASSSGLGLNTDTQYFGPGTRLTVL.

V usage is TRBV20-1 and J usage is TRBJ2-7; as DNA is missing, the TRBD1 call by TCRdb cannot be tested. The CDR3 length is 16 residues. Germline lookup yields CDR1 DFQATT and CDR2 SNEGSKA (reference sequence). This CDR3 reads CSARDPGTQLYYEQYF.